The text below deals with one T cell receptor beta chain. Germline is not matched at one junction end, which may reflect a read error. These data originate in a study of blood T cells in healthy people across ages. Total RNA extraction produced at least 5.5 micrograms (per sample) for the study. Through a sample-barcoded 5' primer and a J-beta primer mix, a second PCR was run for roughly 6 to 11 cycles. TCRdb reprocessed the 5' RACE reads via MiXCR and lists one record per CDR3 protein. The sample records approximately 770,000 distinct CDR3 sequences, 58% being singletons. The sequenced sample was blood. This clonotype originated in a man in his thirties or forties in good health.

The DNA for the CDR3 is TGCACCAGCAGCCAAGATCCCAGCAATGAGCAGTTCTTC. Its translation is CTSSQDPSNEQFF. V is TRBV4-1 and J is TRBJ2-1; D is ambiguous. The CDR3 loop spans 13 amino acids. CDR1 and CDR2 (germline): MGHRA, YSYEKL.